This passage covers 23 T cell receptor beta chains from one sample sequenced in a study of cytomegalovirus exposure and HLA in healthy donors. Amplification used 60 Vbeta primers and 13 Jbeta primers. Repertoires were generated with immunoSEQ multiplex PCR, while TCRdb's copy carries only in-frame clones and drops some. The table lists about 140,000 clones, around four fifths of them singletons. Sequencing input: PBMCs. Receptor source: a man aged 25 to 40 in good health and CMV-seropositive.

This chain links TRBV28 with TRBJ2-7; D gene uncertain. V was trimmed by 3 bases and J by 7 bases, leaving 7 bases between them. CDR3 length equals 11 residues. Germline loops: CDR1 MDHEN, CDR2 SYDVKM. The CDR3 sequence is CASSLRREQYF. In DNA form, the CDR3 reads TGTGCCAGCAGTTTGCGCCGGGAGCAGTACTTC.

The CDR3 sequence: CASSSSLTGQSYEQYF. CDR3 nucleotides: TGTGCCAGCAGTTCTTCCCTGACAGGCCAATCCTACGAGCAGTACTTC. The V gene is TRBV6-6, the J gene TRBJ2-7; perhaps TRBD1 as D (6 bases). CDR3 size: 16 residues. Trimming shortened V by 4 bases and J by 1 base, and 17 bases separated the two germline ends. Germline V gene lookup returns CDR1 MNHNY and CDR2 SVGAGI (reference sequence).

V is TRBV19 and J is TRBJ1-5, with D perhaps TRBD1 (6 bases). Trimming pared 3 bases from V and 0 bases from J, leaving 12 bases between. Germline V gene lookup returns CDR1 LNHDA and CDR2 SQIVND (reference sequence). CDR3 length equals 16 residues. DNA of the CDR3: TGTGCCAGTAGTATTACGGACAGTTATAGCAATCAGCCCCAGCATTTT. Residues: CASSITDSYSNQPQHF.

V usage is TRBV28 and J usage is TRBJ1-5; TRBD1 aligns across 9 bases. This CDR3 region has 15 residues. Germline CDR1 is MDHEN and CDR2 is SYDVKM. V was clipped by 8 bases and J by 5 bases; unmatched bases: 10. DNA for the CDR3: TGTGCCAGCCTTTCTCGGACAGGGGCCTATCAGCCCCAGCATTTT. This codes for CASLSRTGAYQPQHF. Based on the CDR3 plus reference TRBV28 and TRBJ1-5, the full variable domain is DVKVTQSSRYLVKRTGEKVFLECVQDMDHENMFWYRQDPGLGLRLIYFSYDVKMKEKGDIPEGYSVSREKKERFSLILESASTNQTSMYLCASLSRTGAYQPQHFGDGTRLSIL.

The chain combines TRBV27 with TRBJ2-3; 8 bases fit TRBD2. Germline CDR1 MNHEY, CDR2 SMNVEV (reference sequence). This CDR3 spans 13 amino acids. Losses at the gene ends were 9 bases for V and 2 bases for J; bases not matched to a gene: 4. The CDR3 is CASTGGHTDTQYF. CDR3 sequence (DNA): TGTGCCAGTACGGGGGGGCACACAGATACGCAGTATTTT.

The V call is TRBV2, the J call TRBJ2-3; 8 nucleotides agree with TRBD2. The CDR3 extends over 15 amino acids. Germline V CDR1 and CDR2: SNHLY, FYNNEI. Trimming cost V 7 bases and J 2 bases; bases outside gene matches: 8. CDR3 in amino acids: CASNPRGGTTDTQYF. DNA for the CDR3: TGTGCCAGCAATCCCCGGGGGGGGACCACAGATACGCAGTATTTT.

This clone was seen once. The J gene is TRBJ2-7, the V gene TRBV19; unclear D gene. The CDR3 consists of 15 residues. V gave up 1 base and J gave up 0 bases, with 10 bases separating them. Germline loops: CDR1 LNHDA, CDR2 SQIVND (reference sequence). The CDR3: CASSIAPGGSYEQYF. In nucleotides, the CDR3 is TGTGCCAGTAGTATAGCGCCCGGCGGCTCCTACGAGCAGTACTTC.

This chain joins TRBV6-6 and TRBJ1-1; tentatively, D is TRBD1 (6 bases). The CDR3 runs to 13 residues. Germline values: CDR1 MNHNY, CDR2 SVGAGI (reference sequence). V gave up 0 bases and J gave up 4 bases, with 6 bases separating them. CDR3 residues: CASSYSRGTEAFF. The CDR3 DNA sequence: TGTGCCAGCAGTTACTCCAGGGGCACTGAAGCTTTCTTT.

The chain links TRBV27 to TRBJ1-1; D is ambiguous. Trimming cost V 1 base and J 5 bases, with 14 bases left between them. CDR1 is MNHEY and CDR2 is SMNVEV in the germline V gene (reference sequence). The CDR3 runs to 15 residues. The CDR3 reads CASSLLERRNTEAFF. The CDR3 nucleotides are TGTGCCAGCAGTTTATTGGAACGGCGGAATACTGAAGCTTTCTTT.

The genes are TRBV7-3 and TRBJ2-1; the D gene is possibly TRBD1 (6 bases). The CDR3 has 14 amino acids. Trimming removed 5 bases at V and 7 bases at J, with 15 bases between. CDR1 and CDR2 (germline): SGHTA, FQGTGA. The CDR3 loop reads CASSHPGDRNEQFF. For the CDR3, the DNA is TGTGCCAGCAGCCACCCCGGTGACAGGAATGAGCAGTTCTTC.

The chain is built from TRBV10-3 and TRBJ2-5, with D possibly being TRBD2 (6 bases). The ends were cut back, 4 bases at V and 0 bases at J, with 9 bases in the middle. Germline V gene lookup returns CDR1 ENHRY and CDR2 SYGVKD. The CDR3 loop spans 14 amino acids. CDR3 loop: CAISAGLNQETQYF. For the CDR3, the DNA is TGTGCCATCAGTGCGGGACTGAACCAAGAGACCCAGTACTTC.

The chain couples TRBV9 to TRBJ2-3; 13 bases match TRBD2. V lost 4 bases, J lost 1 base, and 3 bases stayed unmatched. This CDR3 contains 16 residues. Germline values: CDR1 SGDLS, CDR2 YYNGEE. Written as DNA, the CDR3 is TGTGCCAGCAGCTCCGGGACTAGCGGGGGCACAGATACGCAGTATTTT. Its protein is CASSSGTSGGTDTQYF.

This clone was observed a single time. This rearrangement joins TRBV7-2 to TRBJ1-2; D remains ambiguous. Germline CDR1 is SGHTA and CDR2 is FQGNSA. Trimming took off 3 bases at V and 4 bases at J, with 12 bases between the two ends. The CDR3 spans 14 residues. The CDR3 spells CASSLDRRAYGYTF. For the CDR3, the DNA is TGTGCCAGCAGCTTGGACCGGAGGGCCTATGGCTACACCTTC.

This sequence joins TRBV13 and TRBJ2-3; D may be TRBD2 (6 bases). V was trimmed by 5 bases and J by 3 bases, leaving 18 bases between them. Per the germline V gene, CDR1 is PRHDT and CDR2 is FYEKMQ (reference sequence). This CDR3 is 16 amino acids long. The CDR3 nucleotides are TGTGCCAGCAGCGTAACTAGGGTGGAGGGGACAGATACGCAGTATTTT. It encodes CASSVTRVEGTDTQYF.

The V gene is TRBV16, the J gene TRBJ1-5, with no clear D. This CDR3 has 15 residues. V was trimmed by 4 bases and J by 0 bases, leaving 10 bases between them. The germline CDR1 and CDR2 sequences are KGHSY and FQNENV. CDR3 sequence (DNA): TGTGCCAGCAGCCTTGACTGGAATAGCAATCAGCCCCAGCATTTT. This encodes CASSLDWNSNQPQHF.

The J gene is TRBJ2-3, the V gene TRBV29-1, with D possibly matching TRBD2 (5 bases). V lost 4 bases and J lost 4, with 12 bases in between. The germline CDR1 and CDR2 sequences are SQVTM and ANQGSEA. The CDR3 has 13 amino acids. The CDR3 reads CSVGLATADTQYF. The DNA for the CDR3 is TGCAGCGTTGGCCTAGCCACTGCAGATACGCAGTATTTT.

The chain is built from TRBV7-8 and TRBJ2-1; the D gene is possibly TRBD2 (5 bases). The CDR3 is 15 amino acids. The V gene's germline CDR1 is SGHVS and CDR2 FQNEAQ. Trimming left V 1 base short and J 3 bases short, with 10 bases between. CDR3 nucleotides: TGTGCCAGCAGCTTAGTGGTGGAGGACTACAATGAGCAGTTCTTC. Its protein product is CASSLVVEDYNEQFF.

The V and J genes are TRBV14 and TRBJ2-7; 16 nucleotides agree with TRBD2. The CDR3 sequence is 18 residues long. The germline V gene encodes CDR1 SGHDN and CDR2 FVKESK. Trimming took 3 bases from V and 6 from J; bases not matched to a gene: 11. CDR3 sequence (DNA): TGTGCCAGCAGCCATCGACAGGGACTAGCGGGAGGGTATGCCGAGCAGTACTTC. It codes for CASSHRQGLAGGYAEQYF.

This rearrangement joins TRBV28 to TRBJ2-7; 7 positions match TRBD1. Germline lookup yields CDR1 MDHEN and CDR2 SYDVKM. This CDR3 spans 14 amino acids. J gave up 5 bases and V 5 bases, and 9 bases lay outside the gene matches. CDR3 in amino acids: CASSPTGKGDEQYF. The DNA for the CDR3 is TGTGCCAGCAGTCCGACAGGGAAGGGAGACGAGCAGTACTTC.

The chain employs TRBV14 and TRBJ2-7; 14 bases are a match to TRBD2. Trimming removed 4 bases from V and 5 bases from J; junction bases left unmatched: 10. Germline assignment: CDR1 SGHDN and CDR2 FVKESK. The CDR3 is 17 amino acids. CDR3: CASSLTGTSGSFHEQYF. For the CDR3, the DNA is TGTGCCAGCAGCCTAACAGGGACTAGCGGGAGCTTCCACGAGCAGTACTTC.

This clone was observed a few times. The V call is TRBV7-8, the J call TRBJ1-5; D is unresolved. The CDR3 totals 11 residues. Looked up from germline, CDR1 is SGHVS and CDR2 is FQNEAQ. V lost 5 bases and J 6 bases, leaving 5 bases between the germline ends. CDR3 bases: TGTGCCAGCAGCCTCCGTCAGCCCCAGCATTTT. This translates into CASSLRQPQHF.

This clone was observed a few times. The chain employs TRBV5-1 and TRBJ2-7, with TRBD2 as a possible D gene (5 bases). CDR1 is SGHRS and CDR2 is YFSETQ in the germline V gene. Trimming left V 6 bases short and J 0 bases short, with 10 bases between. This CDR3 spans 13 amino acids. The CDR3 reads CASKDSTSYEQYF. The CDR3 DNA sequence: TGCGCCAGCAAGGACTCCACCTCCTACGAGCAGTACTTC.

The genes are TRBV27 and TRBJ1-1; no clear D gene. Germline CDR1 reads MNHEY; CDR2 reads SMNVEV (reference sequence). Trimming left V 6 bases short and J 0 bases short, with 8 bases between. The CDR3 loop spans 13 amino acids. DNA of the CDR3: TGTGCCAGCAGGCCTGGAGTGAACACTGAAGCTTTCTTT. Translation gives CASRPGVNTEAFF.